One and the same sample provided the 25 T cell receptor beta chains below, sequenced in a study of blood T cell repertoires in COVID-19. This table comes from immunoSEQ multiplex PCR, and its TCRdb copy is limited to in-frame clones, with some not included. The sample contains 65,000 to 90,000 clones, 70% to 85% of which appear only once. The sample consisted of peripheral blood. These receptors originate from a man between 60 and 75 years old with active or convalescent COVID-19.

This chain uses TRBV5-1 with TRBJ2-3; TRBD2 aligns across 9 bases. There are 15 residues in the CDR3. V lost 2 bases to trimming and J lost 1 base; unmatched junction nucleotides: 2. Per the germline V gene, CDR1 is SGHRS and CDR2 is YFSETQ. CDR3 region: CASSFLAGGTDTQYF. In DNA form, the CDR3 reads TGCGCCAGCAGCTTCTTAGCGGGGGGCACAGATACGCAGTATTTT. Based on the CDR3 plus reference TRBV5-1 and TRBJ2-3, the full variable domain is KAGVTQTPRYLIKTRGQQVTLSCSPISGHRSVSWYQQTPGQGLQFLFEYFSETQRNKGNFPGRFSGRQFSNSRSEMNVSTLELGDSALYLCASSFLAGGTDTQYFGPGTRLTVL.

The V and J genes are TRBV19 and TRBJ1-2; the D is unclear. V lost 10 bases, J lost 0 bases, and 12 bases lay in between. The germline gives CDR1 LNHDA, CDR2 SQIVND (reference sequence). This CDR3 spans 13 amino acids. The CDR3, as DNA: TGTGCCACCTCGGAGAATGCTAACTATGGCTACACCTTC. It specifies CATSENANYGYTF.

The CDR3 DNA sequence: TGTGCCAGCAGCGGGACTCGGAAGACCCAGTACTTC. Translated, it gives CASSGTRKTQYF. This chain uses TRBV7-6 with TRBJ2-5, with D perhaps TRBD2 (6 bases). Trimming left V 5 bases short and J 6 bases short, with 10 bases between. The germline CDR1 and CDR2 sequences are SGHVS and FNYEAQ. This CDR3 comprises 12 residues.

This sequence joins TRBV28 and TRBJ2-7, with 8 bases lining up with TRBD2. The CDR3 length is 16 residues. Unmatched junction bases numbered 17, after V lost 4 bases and J lost 9 bases. CDR1 and CDR2 from the germline V gene are MDHEN and SYDVKM. The chain's CDR3 is CASSSLAGSALLGQYF. Here the CDR3 DNA reads TGTGCCAGCAGTTCCTTAGCGGGGAGCGCCCTCCTCGGGCAGTACTTC.

This chain connects TRBV5-1 to TRBJ2-7; the match to TRBD1 covers 9 bases. The ends lost 4 bases at V and 3 bases at J; junction bases unmatched: 8. CDR3 size: 15 residues. Germline-derived CDR1 and CDR2 are SGHRS and YFSETQ. The CDR3 sequence: CASSPTGTGHYEQYF. CDR3 coding DNA: TGCGCCAGCAGCCCCACCGGGACAGGGCACTACGAGCAGTACTTC.

The rearrangement joins TRBV7-2 to TRBJ1-1; 9 bases align to TRBD1. Trimming removed 3 bases from V and 1 base from J; junction bases left unmatched: 3. The CDR3 has 15 residues. CDR1 and CDR2 from the germline V gene are SGHTA and FQGNSA. The CDR3 region has the DNA TGTGCCAGCAGCTTTTTGGGACAGGGGAACACTGAAGCTTTCTTT. Translated: CASSFLGQGNTEAFF.

This clone occurred a few times. The chain is built from TRBV11-2 and TRBJ1-3, with D tentatively TRBD1 (6 bases). CDR3 size: 14 residues. Trimming pared 4 bases from V and 0 bases from J, leaving 7 bases between. CDR1 and CDR2 from the germline V gene are SGHAT and FQNNGV. CDR3 region: CASSWTASGNTIYF. In DNA, the CDR3 is TGTGCCAGCAGCTGGACAGCCTCTGGAAACACCATATATTTT.

V is TRBV7-2 and J is TRBJ1-2, with 10 bases that match TRBD1. Trimming at V came to 1 base and at J to 5 bases, leaving 4 bases not matched to a gene. Germline CDR1 SGHTA, CDR2 FQGNSA. CDR3 length equals 15 residues. The DNA for the CDR3 is TGTGCCAGCAGCTTAGAGACAGGGGGCGGGTATGGCTACACCTTC. Protein sequence: CASSLETGGGYGYTF. Looking up the rest from reference TRBV7-2 and TRBJ1-2 gives the full variable domain: GAGVSQSPSNKVTEKGKDVELRCDPISGHTALYWYRQSLGQGLEFLIYFQGNSAPDKSGLPSDRFSAERTGGSVSTLTIQRTQQEDSAVYLCASSLETGGGYGYTFGSGTRLTVV.

This chain joins TRBV6-1 and TRBJ1-6; no clear D. The CDR3 runs 16 residues. The V gene lost 1 base and the J gene lost 14 bases, with 21 bases spanning the gap. Looked up from germline, CDR1 is MNHNS and CDR2 is SASEGT. This chain's CDR3 is CASSEEAETNFQSLHF. The CDR3 coding sequence is TGTGCCAGCAGTGAAGAAGCCGAGACAAACTTTCAGTCCCTCCACTTT.

This CDR3 reads CASSVDRLNTEAFF. CDR3 sequence (DNA): TGTGCCAGCAGCGTAGACAGGTTGAACACTGAAGCTTTCTTT. The V call is TRBV7-2, the J call TRBJ1-1; possibly TRBD1 for D (6 bases). Germline lookup yields CDR1 SGHTA and CDR2 FQGNSA. V lost 5 bases to trimming and J lost 0 bases, with 10 bases between them. The CDR3 consists of 14 residues.

This chain connects TRBV18 to TRBJ1-3, with TRBD1 matching over 7 bases. There are 16 residues in the CDR3. Germline assignment: CDR1 KGHSH and CDR2 LQKENI. Losses at the gene ends were 3 bases for V and 3 bases for J; bases not matched to a gene: 8. In DNA form, the CDR3 reads TGTGCCAGCTCACCTTCTACAGGGGATGATGGAAACACCATATATTTT. It specifies CASSPSTGDDGNTIYF.

The chain has TRBV6-5 and TRBJ2-5, with TRBD1 matching over 7 bases. Germline V gives CDR1 MNHEY, CDR2 SVGAGI. J was trimmed by 2 bases and V by 5 bases; bases with no gene match: 5. This CDR3 has 14 residues. The CDR3 is CASSLDRAQETQYF. Written as DNA, the CDR3 is TGTGCCAGCAGTCTCGACAGGGCTCAAGAGACCCAGTACTTC.

J is TRBJ1-1 and V is TRBV5-6; D ambiguous. The CDR3 totals 13 residues. Trimming pared 0 bases from V and 4 bases from J, leaving 7 bases between. Germline loops: CDR1 SGHDT, CDR2 YYEEEE. CDR3 amino acids: CASSLGRGTEAFF. CDR3 sequence (DNA): TGTGCCAGCAGCTTGGGACGGGGCACTGAAGCTTTCTTT.

This clone has just one count. The V and J genes are TRBV7-2 and TRBJ1-2; a possible D gene is TRBD1 (6 bases). Germline V gene data show CDR1 as SGHTA and CDR2 as FQGNSA. CDR3 length: 14 amino acids. Trimming removed 1 base from V and 4 bases from J, with 10 bases in between. CDR3 loop: CASSLDTGTYGYTF. CDR3 DNA sequence: TGTGCCAGCAGCTTAGATACAGGGACCTATGGCTACACCTTC.

This rearrangement joins TRBV11-2 to TRBJ2-3; D might be TRBD1 (5 bases). This CDR3 comprises 13 residues. The V end lost 5 bases, the J end lost 6 bases, and 12 bases lay between the germline ends. Germline V gene lookup returns CDR1 SGHAT and CDR2 FQNNGV. The CDR3 region has the DNA TGTGCCAGCAGCGGGGCGACCTGGGATACGCAGTATTTT. Translation gives CASSGATWDTQYF.

The chain carries TRBV7-2 and TRBJ1-1; D is undetermined. The CDR3 has 14 amino acids. Germline V gene sequence: CDR1 SGHTA, CDR2 FQGNSA. V was pared by 1 base and J by 0 bases, with 6 bases between. The CDR3 DNA reads TGTGCCAGCAGCTTAGGGCAGATGAACACTGAAGCTTTCTTT. It is translated as CASSLGQMNTEAFF.

The chain joins TRBV20-1 to TRBJ2-2, with TRBD2 identical over 8 bases. The CDR3 spans 15 residues. The germline gives CDR1 DFQATT, CDR2 SNEGSKA (reference sequence). V was clipped by 3 bases and J by 5 bases; unmatched bases: 8. This chain's CDR3 is CSASISGGQTGELFF. Written as DNA, the CDR3 is TGCAGTGCTAGTATATCGGGGGGGCAGACCGGGGAGCTGTTTTTT.

The chain couples TRBV28 to TRBJ1-4; TRBD1 matches at 7 bases. From germline, CDR1 is MDHEN and CDR2 SYDVKM. The V and J ends lost 7 bases and 7 bases, in that order; junction bases with no gene match: 9. The CDR3 sequence is 14 residues long. Written as DNA, the CDR3 is TGTGCCAGCACCCGACAGGGCTATAGTGAAAAACTGTTTTTT. Residues: CASTRQGYSEKLFF. Combining the CDR3 with reference TRBV28 and TRBJ1-4 gives the whole variable domain DVKVTQSSRYLVKRTGEKVFLECVQDMDHENMFWYRQDPGLGLRLIYFSYDVKMKEKGDIPEGYSVSREKKERFSLILESASTNQTSMYLCASTRQGYSEKLFFGSGTQLSVL.

The chain recombines TRBV19 with TRBJ2-7; tentative D call: TRBD1 (8 bases). CDR3 length equals 14 residues. Germline CDR1 is LNHDA and CDR2 is SQIVND (reference sequence). The V and J ends lost 7 bases and 7 bases respectively, with 20 bases between them. The CDR3 sequence: CASTRTGREGEQYF. The CDR3 bases are TGTGCCAGTACGAGGACAGGGAGGGAGGGAGAGCAGTACTTC.

The table lists this clone with a few counts. The chain has TRBV3-1 (or the pseudogene TRBV3-2) and TRBJ1-2; no clear D. There are 13 residues in the CDR3. Per germline, CDR1 LGHDT and CDR2 YNNKEL (reference sequence). The V end lost 7 bases, the J end lost 0 bases, and 9 bases lay between the germline ends. DNA for the CDR3: TGTGCCAGCAAGGACTCAGCTAACTATGGCTACACCTTC. Amino acid sequence: CASKDSANYGYTF.

The V gene is TRBV4-1, the J gene TRBJ1-2, with no clear D. V lost 2 bases and J lost 4, with 20 bases in between. The CDR3 extends over 17 amino acids. Germline V gene data show CDR1 as MGHRA and CDR2 as YSYEKL. The CDR3: CASSQSSGGPGPYGYTF. For the CDR3, the DNA is TGCGCCAGCAGCCAATCAAGTGGTGGGCCAGGCCCCTATGGCTACACCTTC.

J is TRBJ2-5 and V is TRBV29-1; 7 bases match TRBD1. The V gene's germline CDR1 is SQVTM and CDR2 ANQGSEA. CDR3 size: 12 residues. Germline trimming cut 6 bases from V and 4 bases from J; bases unmatched to any gene: 5. The CDR3 loop is CSVPGTVETQYF. CDR3 DNA sequence: TGCAGCGTGCCGGGGACAGTAGAGACCCAGTACTTC.

This chain joins TRBV5-1 and TRBJ2-3; a weak D match, TRBD2 (5 bases). CDR1 is SGHRS and CDR2 is YFSETQ in the germline V gene. The length of the CDR3 is 16 residues. V was pared by 0 bases and J by 2 bases, with 13 bases between. CDR3 DNA sequence: TGCGCCAGCAGCTTGGCAAACGGGGTGAACACAGATACGCAGTATTTT. Translation gives CASSLANGVNTDTQYF. The full variable domain, in which reference TRBV5-1 and TRBJ2-3 provide the parts outside the CDR3, is KAGVTQTPRYLIKTRGQQVTLSCSPISGHRSVSWYQQTPGQGLQFLFEYFSETQRNKGNFPGRFSGRQFSNSRSEMNVSTLELGDSALYLCASSLANGVNTDTQYFGPGTRLTVL.

This chain uses TRBV2 with TRBJ1-5, with TRBD1 identical over 10 bases. The CDR3 consists of 14 residues. Germline CDR1 is SNHLY and CDR2 is FYNNEI. The ends lost 4 bases at V and 7 bases at J; junction bases unmatched: 4. CDR3 DNA sequence: TGTGCCAGCAGTGGACAGGGGGCGGAACAGCCCCAGCATTTT. It encodes CASSGQGAEQPQHF.

This clone was seen once. The chain has TRBV27 and TRBJ2-1, with 8 bases lining up with TRBD1. The V and J ends lost 0 bases and 6 bases, in that order; junction bases with no gene match: 4. From germline, CDR1 is MNHEY and CDR2 SMNVEV (reference sequence). CDR3 length equals 15 residues. CDR3 amino acids: CASSLSATGANEQFF. CDR3 nucleotide sequence: TGTGCCAGCAGTTTATCGGCGACAGGGGCCAATGAGCAGTTCTTC.